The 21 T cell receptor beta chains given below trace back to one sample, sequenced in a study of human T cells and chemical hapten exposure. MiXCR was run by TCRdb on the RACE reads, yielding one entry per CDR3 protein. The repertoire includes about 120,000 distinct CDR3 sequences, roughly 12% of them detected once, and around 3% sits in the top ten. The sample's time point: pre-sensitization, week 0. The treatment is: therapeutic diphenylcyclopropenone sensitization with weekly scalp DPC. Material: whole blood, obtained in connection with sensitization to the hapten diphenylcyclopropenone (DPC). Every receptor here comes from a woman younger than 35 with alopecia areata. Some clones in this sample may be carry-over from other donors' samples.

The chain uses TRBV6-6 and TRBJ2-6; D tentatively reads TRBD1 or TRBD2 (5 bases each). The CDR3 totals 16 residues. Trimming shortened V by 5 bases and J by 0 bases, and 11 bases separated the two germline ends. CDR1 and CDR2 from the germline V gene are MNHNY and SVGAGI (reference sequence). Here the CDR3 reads CASSRDPGSGANVLTF. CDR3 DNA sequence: TGTGCCAGCAGTCGGGACCCAGGCTCTGGGGCCAACGTCCTGACTTTC.

CDR3 DNA: TGTGCCAGCAGCTTGGGCCCTTATCCGGGTCCAGATACGCAGTATTTT. Translation gives CASSLGPYPGPDTQYF. V gene TRBV5-5 combines with J gene TRBJ2-3; D gene unclear. Trimming stripped 0 bases from V and 4 bases from J, with 15 bases between. CDR3 length: 16 amino acids. The V gene's germline CDR1 is SGHKS and CDR2 YYEKEE (reference sequence).

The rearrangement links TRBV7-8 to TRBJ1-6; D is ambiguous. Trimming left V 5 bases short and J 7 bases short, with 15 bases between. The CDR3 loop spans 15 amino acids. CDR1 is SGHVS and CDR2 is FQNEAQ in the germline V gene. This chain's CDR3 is CASSPRRVRNSPLHF. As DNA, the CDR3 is TGTGCCAGCAGCCCGAGGAGGGTACGGAATTCACCCCTCCACTTT.

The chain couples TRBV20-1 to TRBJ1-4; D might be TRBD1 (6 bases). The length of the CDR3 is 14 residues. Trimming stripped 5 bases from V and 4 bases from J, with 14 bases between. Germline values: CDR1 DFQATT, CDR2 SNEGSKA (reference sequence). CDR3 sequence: CSAPTGTVNEKLFF. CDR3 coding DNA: TGCAGTGCTCCCACAGGGACCGTTAATGAAAAACTGTTTTTT.

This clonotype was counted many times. The chain's CDR3 is CASSFGTGSTDTQYF. For the CDR3, the DNA is TGTGCCAGCAGCTTTGGGACAGGGAGCACAGATACGCAGTATTTT. The chain links TRBV7-3 to TRBJ2-3, with 9 bases fitting TRBD1. The V gene's germline CDR1 is SGHTA and CDR2 FQGTGA. With V trimmed by 3 bases and J by 0 bases, 1 base remained unmatched. CDR3 length: 15 residues.

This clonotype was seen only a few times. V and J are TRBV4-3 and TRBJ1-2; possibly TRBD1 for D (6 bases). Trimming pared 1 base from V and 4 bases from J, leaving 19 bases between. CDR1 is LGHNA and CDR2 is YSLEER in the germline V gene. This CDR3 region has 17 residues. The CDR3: CASSQASPGAVFYGYTF. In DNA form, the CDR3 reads TGCGCCAGCAGCCAAGCCTCCCCGGGGGCGGTTTTCTATGGCTACACCTTC.

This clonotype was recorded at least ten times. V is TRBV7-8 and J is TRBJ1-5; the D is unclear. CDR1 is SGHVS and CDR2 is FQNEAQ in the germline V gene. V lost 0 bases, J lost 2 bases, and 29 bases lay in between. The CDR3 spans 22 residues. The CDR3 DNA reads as TGTGCCAGCAGCTTAGCCAGCTTCCGCTCGTCGCTAGACCATAGGGGCAATCAGCCCCAGCATTTT. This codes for CASSLASFRSSLDHRGNQPQHF.

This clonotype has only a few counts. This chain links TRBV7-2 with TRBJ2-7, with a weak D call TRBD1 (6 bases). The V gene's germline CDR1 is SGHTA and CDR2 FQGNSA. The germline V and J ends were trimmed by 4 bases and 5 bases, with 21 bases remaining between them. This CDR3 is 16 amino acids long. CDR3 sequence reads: CASSSGQPPRGNEQYF. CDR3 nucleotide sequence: TGTGCCAGCAGCTCCGGACAGCCCCCGAGGGGTAACGAGCAGTACTTC.

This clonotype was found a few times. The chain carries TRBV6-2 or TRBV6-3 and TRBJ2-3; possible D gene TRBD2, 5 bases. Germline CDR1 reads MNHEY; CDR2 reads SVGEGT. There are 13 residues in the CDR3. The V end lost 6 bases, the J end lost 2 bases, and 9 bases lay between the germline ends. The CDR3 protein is CASRPTNTDTQYF. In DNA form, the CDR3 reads TGTGCCAGCAGACCGACTAACACAGATACGCAGTATTTT.

The CDR3 loop reads CAISDSFKNEQYF. The CDR3 DNA is TGTGCCATCAGTGACAGTTTTAAGAACGAGCAGTACTTC. The chain has TRBV10-3 and TRBJ2-7, with D uncertain. CDR3 length: 13 amino acids. Trimming cost V 3 bases and J 5 bases, with 11 bases left between them. Per germline, CDR1 ENHRY and CDR2 SYGVKD.

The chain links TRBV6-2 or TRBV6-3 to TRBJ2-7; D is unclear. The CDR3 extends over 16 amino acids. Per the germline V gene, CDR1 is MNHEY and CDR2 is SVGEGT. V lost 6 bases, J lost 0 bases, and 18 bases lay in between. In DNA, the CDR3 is TGTGCCAGCAGCCCCGAATGGGGATTCCGCTCCTACGAGCAGTACTTC. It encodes CASSPEWGFRSYEQYF.

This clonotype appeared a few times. CDR3 region: CASSSSGRDRYLREQFF. The DNA for the CDR3 is TGTGCCAGCAGCTCGTCTGGCCGGGACAGGTATTTACGTGAGCAGTTCTTC. This chain joins TRBV7-6 and TRBJ2-1; 8 bases are shared with TRBD1. V lost 4 bases and J lost 9; bases outside the gene matches: 17. Germline CDR1 reads SGHVS; CDR2 reads FNYEAQ. CDR3 length: 17 amino acids.

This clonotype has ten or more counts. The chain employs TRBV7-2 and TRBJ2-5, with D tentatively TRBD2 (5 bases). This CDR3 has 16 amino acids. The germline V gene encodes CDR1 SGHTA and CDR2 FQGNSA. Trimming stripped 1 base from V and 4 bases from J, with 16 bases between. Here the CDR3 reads CASSLGASRVSETQYF. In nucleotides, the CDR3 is TGTGCCAGCAGCTTAGGGGCTAGCCGAGTATCAGAGACCCAGTACTTC.

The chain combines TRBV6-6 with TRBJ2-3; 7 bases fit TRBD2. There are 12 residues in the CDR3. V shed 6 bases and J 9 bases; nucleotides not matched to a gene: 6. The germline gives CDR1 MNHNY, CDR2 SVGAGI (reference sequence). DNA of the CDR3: TGTGCCAGCAGCCCAGGACTAGTAACGCAGTATTTT. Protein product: CASSPGLVTQYF.

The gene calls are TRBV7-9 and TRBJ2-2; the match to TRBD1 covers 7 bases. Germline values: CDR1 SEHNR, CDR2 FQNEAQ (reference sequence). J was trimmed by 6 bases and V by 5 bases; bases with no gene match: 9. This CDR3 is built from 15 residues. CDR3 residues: CASSTKTGNPGELFF. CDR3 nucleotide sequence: TGTGCCAGCAGCACGAAGACAGGGAATCCCGGGGAGCTGTTTTTT.

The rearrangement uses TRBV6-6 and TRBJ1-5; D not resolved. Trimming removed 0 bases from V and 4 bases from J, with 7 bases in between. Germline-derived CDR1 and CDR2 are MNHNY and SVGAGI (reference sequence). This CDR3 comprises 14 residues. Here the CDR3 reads CASSYSGSNQPQHF. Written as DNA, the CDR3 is TGTGCCAGCAGTTACTCGGGGTCAAATCAGCCCCAGCATTTT.

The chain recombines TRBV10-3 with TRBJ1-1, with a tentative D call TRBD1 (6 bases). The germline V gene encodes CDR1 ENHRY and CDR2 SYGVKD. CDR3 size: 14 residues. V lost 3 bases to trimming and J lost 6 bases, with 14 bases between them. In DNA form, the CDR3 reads TGTGCCATCAGTGAACGGGGGGCTGGTGCTGAAGCTTTCTTT. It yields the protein CAISERGAGAEAFF.

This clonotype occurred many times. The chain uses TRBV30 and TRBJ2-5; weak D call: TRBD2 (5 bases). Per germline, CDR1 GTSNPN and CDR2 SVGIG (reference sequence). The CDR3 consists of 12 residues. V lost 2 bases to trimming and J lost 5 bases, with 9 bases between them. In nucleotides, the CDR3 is TGTGCCTGGAGTTCGGGGAGTGAGACCCAGTACTTC. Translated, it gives CAWSSGSETQYF.

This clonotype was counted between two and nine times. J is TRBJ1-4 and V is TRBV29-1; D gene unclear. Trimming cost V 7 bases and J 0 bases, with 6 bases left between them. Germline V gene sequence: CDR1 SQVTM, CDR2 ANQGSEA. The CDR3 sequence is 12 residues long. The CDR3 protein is CSAGATNEKLFF. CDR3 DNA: TGCAGCGCTGGAGCAACTAATGAAAAACTGTTTTTT. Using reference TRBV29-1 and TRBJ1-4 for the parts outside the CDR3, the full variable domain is SAVISQKPSRDICQRGTSLTIQCQVDSQVTMMFWYRQQPGQSLTLIATANQGSEATYESGFVIDKFPISRPNLTFSTLTVSNMSPEDSSIYLCSAGATNEKLFFGSGTQLSVL.

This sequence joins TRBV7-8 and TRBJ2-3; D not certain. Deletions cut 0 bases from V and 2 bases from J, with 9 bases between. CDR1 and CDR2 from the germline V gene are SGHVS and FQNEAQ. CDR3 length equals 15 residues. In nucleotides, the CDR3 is TGTGCCAGCAGCTTAGCCGCCAGAACCACAGATACGCAGTATTTT. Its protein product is CASSLAARTTDTQYF.

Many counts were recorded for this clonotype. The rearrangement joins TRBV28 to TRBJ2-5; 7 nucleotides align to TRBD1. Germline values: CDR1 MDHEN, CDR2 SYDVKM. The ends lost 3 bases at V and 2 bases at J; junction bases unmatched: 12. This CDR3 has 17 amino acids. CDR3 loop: CASSFPSLIQGQETQYF. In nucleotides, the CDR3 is TGTGCCAGCAGTTTCCCCTCACTAATACAGGGGCAAGAGACCCAGTACTTC.